Following are 32 T cell receptor beta chains from one sample sequenced in a study of T cell repertoires in cytomegalovirus infection. TCRdb itself ran the reads through MiXCR, one entry per CDR3 protein. Here the sample spans approximately 910,000 distinct CDR3 sequences, 31% being singletons. These receptors have no known antigen. The sequencing here drew on cultured CD8+ T cells from PBMCs, taken from culture after CMV antigen stimulation. The receptors here all came from a human donor in good health (CMV status not recorded). Some clones in this sample may be carry-over from other donors' samples.

This clonotype was seen once. This chain links TRBV27 with TRBJ1-1; the D is unclear. CDR1 and CDR2 from the germline V gene are MNHEY and SMNVEV (reference sequence). The CDR3 sequence is 13 residues long. Trimming shortened V by 5 bases and J by 7 bases, and 14 bases separated the two germline ends. The CDR3 sequence: CASSTREVDEAFF. CDR3 nucleotide sequence: TGTGCCAGCAGTACCCGGGAGGTGGATGAAGCTTTCTTT.

The chain recombines TRBV29-1 with TRBJ2-1, with TRBD2 matching over 10 bases. The V and J ends lost 5 bases and 4 bases, in that order; junction bases with no gene match: 11. Germline CDR1 is SQVTM and CDR2 is ANQGSEA. The CDR3 is 16 residues long. In nucleotides, the CDR3 is TGCAGCGTTAGGAGCGGGGGGGCTCTCGGGTACAATGAGCAGTTCTTC. Its protein is CSVRSGGALGYNEQFF.

This clonotype was observed a handful of times. CDR3 DNA: TGTGCCAGCAGTTTCCCCGGGCCCCGGACGGACACTGAAGCTTTCTTT. Its translation: CASSFPGPRTDTEAFF. The chain combines TRBV28 with TRBJ1-1; D uncertain. Germline V gives CDR1 MDHEN, CDR2 SYDVKM. The V end was cut by 3 bases, the J end by 3 bases, with 17 bases between. The CDR3 length is 16 residues.

V is TRBV24-1 and J is TRBJ2-3; perhaps TRBD2 as D (5 bases). V lost 0 bases and J lost 1, with 7 bases in between. This CDR3 has 15 residues. The germline V gene has CDR1 KGHDR and CDR2 SFDVKD. CDR3 sequence: CATSDLSAGTDTQYF. CDR3 nucleotides: TGTGCCACCAGTGATTTGTCAGCGGGCACAGATACGCAGTATTTT.

With regard to this clonotype: This sequence may be a read error, since a much larger clone differs from it by one base. The genes are TRBV7-8 and TRBJ2-1; 7 positions agree with TRBD1. Germline CDR1 is SGHVS and CDR2 is FQNEAQ. The length of the CDR3 is 14 residues. The CDR3 sequence is CANSPWTGYNEQFF. CDR3 DNA: TGTGCCAACAGCCCGTGGACAGGCTACAATGAGCAGTTCTTC.

This clonotype was observed at least ten times. The chain has TRBV6-1 and TRBJ2-1, with D possibly TRBD1 on 5 matching bases. V was pared by 2 bases and J by 3 bases, with 5 bases between. This CDR3 contains 13 residues. Germline assignment: CDR1 MNHNS and CDR2 SASEGT. The CDR3 nucleotides read TGTGCCAGCAGTGAAACAGGCTACAATGAGCAGTTCTTC. Amino acids: CASSETGYNEQFF.

This clonotype has only a few counts. The chain employs TRBV7-9 and TRBJ2-7, with D perhaps matching TRBD2 (6 bases). The CDR3 consists of 13 residues. Germline-derived CDR1 and CDR2 are SEHNR and FQNEAQ (reference sequence). Deletions cut 4 bases from V and 8 bases from J, with 15 bases between. The CDR3 region has the DNA TGTGCCAGCAGCTATCGGGAGACGGAAAAGCAGTACTTC. The encoded protein is CASSYRETEKQYF. Combining the CDR3 with reference TRBV7-9 and TRBJ2-7 gives the whole variable domain DTGVSQNPRHKITKRGQNVTFRCDPISEHNRLYWYRQTLGQGPEFLTYFQNEAQLEKSRLLSDRFSAERPKGSFSTLEIQRTEQGDSAMYLCASSYRETEKQYFGPGTRLTVT.

The V and J genes are TRBV25-1 and TRBJ1-2, with D possibly TRBD1 on 6 matching bases. The CDR3 extends over 14 amino acids. V was trimmed by 1 base and J by 8 bases, leaving 14 bases between them. Germline V gene sequence: CDR1 MGHDK, CDR2 SYGVNS. CDR3 bases: TGTGCCAGCAGTGAATTGGCAGGGGAGAAAGGCTACACCTTC. Protein product: CASSELAGEKGYTF.

V usage is TRBV5-1 and J usage is TRBJ1-1; 12 bases map to TRBD1. CDR1 and CDR2 (germline): SGHRS, YFSETQ. The V and J ends lost 7 bases and 5 bases, in that order; junction bases with no gene match: 9. CDR3 length equals 15 residues. The CDR3 reads CASYSGTGGRTEAFF. The CDR3 DNA sequence: TGCGCCAGCTACTCCGGGACAGGGGGCCGAACTGAAGCTTTCTTT.

This clonotype was recorded a few times. The V call is TRBV7-8, the J call TRBJ2-1; 7 positions agree with TRBD1. Germline V gene lookup returns CDR1 SGHVS and CDR2 FQNEAQ. The CDR3 loop spans 16 amino acids. The junction had 9 bases not matched to a gene; V was cut back by 5 bases and J by 2 bases. The chain's CDR3 is CASSPLGQGAYNEQFF. CDR3 in DNA: TGTGCCAGCAGCCCCTTGGGGCAGGGGGCCTACAATGAGCAGTTCTTC.

This clonotype was picked up many times. V gene TRBV7-2 combines with J gene TRBJ2-7; TRBD1 is a possible D gene (6 bases). Looked up from germline, CDR1 is SGHTA and CDR2 is FQGNSA. The CDR3 extends over 14 amino acids. Trimming removed 8 bases at V and 0 bases at J, with 14 bases between. In DNA, the CDR3 is TGTGCCAGCGGACCGCAGGGGACCTCCTACGAGCAGTACTTC. Its translation: CASGPQGTSYEQYF.

This clonotype occurred a few times. The chain carries TRBV7-9 and TRBJ2-3; D is unresolved. The CDR3 extends over 12 amino acids. With 11 bases removed from V and 6 bases from J, the gap between germline ends came to 15 bases. Germline CDR1 is SEHNR and CDR2 is FQNEAQ (reference sequence). This chain's CDR3 is CAALVPADTQYF. The CDR3 DNA follows: TGTGCCGCTCTAGTCCCCGCGGATACGCAGTATTTT.

There are a few counts of this clonotype. The gene calls are TRBV7-2 and TRBJ1-5; D gene unclear. In germline, CDR1 is SGHTA, CDR2 FQGNSA. This CDR3 is 17 amino acids long. Trimming stripped 7 bases from V and 5 bases from J, with 24 bases between. CDR3 in amino acids: CASTNLWTDERDQPQHF. In DNA, the CDR3 is TGTGCCAGCACCAACCTTTGGACGGATGAGAGGGATCAGCCCCAGCATTTT.

The chain combines TRBV29-1 with TRBJ2-7; tentative D call: TRBD1 (6 bases). The CDR3 extends over 16 amino acids. Deletions cut 3 bases from V and 3 bases from J, with 21 bases between. CDR1 is SQVTM and CDR2 is ANQGSEA in the germline V gene. The CDR3: CSVEVFDGGQSYEQYF. Written as DNA, the CDR3 is TGCAGCGTTGAGGTTTTTGATGGCGGACAGAGCTACGAGCAGTACTTC.

This clonotype has just a few counts. The J gene is TRBJ1-1, the V gene TRBV27, with D uncertain. Between the trimmed V and J ends, which lost 3 bases and 2 bases, there was a span of 16 bases. The CDR3 totals 16 residues. CDR1 and CDR2 (germline): MNHEY, SMNVEV (reference sequence). The DNA of the CDR3 is TGTGCCAGCAGTTTTTTGGGCCCTTGGTCCAACACTGAAGCTTTCTTT. It encodes CASSFLGPWSNTEAFF.

The table lists this clonotype with many counts. The chain is built from TRBV7-8 and TRBJ2-7, with D hard to call. Trimming shortened V by 7 bases and J by 2 bases, and 15 bases separated the two germline ends. This CDR3 region has 14 residues. The germline V gene has CDR1 SGHVS and CDR2 FQNEAQ. CDR3 residues: CASTPRLTAYEQYV. The CDR3, as DNA: TGTGCCAGCACCCCCCGTCTTACTGCCTACGAGCAGTACGTC.

This clonotype was detected ten times or more. V and J are TRBV19 and TRBJ2-7, with TRBD2 identical over 7 bases. This CDR3 is built from 13 residues. Germline loops: CDR1 LNHDA, CDR2 SQIVND (reference sequence). The CDR3 nucleotides read TGTGTGATCAGCGGGGCAAACTCCTACGAGCAGTACTTC. It translates to CVISGANSYEQYF. Based on the CDR3 plus reference TRBV19 and TRBJ2-7, the full variable domain is DGGITQSPKYLFRKEGQNVTLSCEQNLNHDAMYWYRQDPGQGLRLIYYSQIVNDFQKGDIAEGYSVSREKKESFPLTVTSAQKNPTAFYLCVISGANSYEQYFGPGTRLTVT.

This sequence joins TRBV4-1 and TRBJ2-3, with D possibly TRBD2 on 7 matching bases. Trimming pared 5 bases from V and 2 bases from J, leaving 14 bases between. CDR1 MGHRA and CDR2 YSYEKL come from the germline V gene. The CDR3 loop spans 15 amino acids. CDR3 loop: CASSGRGGATDTQYF. The CDR3 DNA follows: TGCGCCAGCAGCGGGAGGGGGGGGGCCACAGATACGCAGTATTTT.

The chain recombines TRBV10-3 with TRBJ1-1; 11 nucleotides align to TRBD1. J gave up 3 bases and V 7 bases, and 10 bases lay outside the gene matches. The length of the CDR3 is 16 residues. Germline CDR1 and CDR2: ENHRY and SYGVKD. CDR3 loop: CAIKDRDRGYYTEAFF. As DNA, the CDR3 is TGTGCCATCAAGGACCGGGACAGGGGGTATTACACTGAAGCTTTCTTT.

A word on this clonotype: Since a much larger clone is just one base distant, this may be a read error. The V and J genes are TRBV7-2 and TRBJ2-5; 7 nucleotides match TRBD2. The CDR3 loop spans 16 amino acids. V lost 6 bases and J lost 3; bases outside the gene matches: 13. The germline CDR1 and CDR2 sequences are SGHTA and FQGNSA. In DNA form, the CDR3 reads TGTGCCAGCAGTACCCCTTTGTATGGGGGGGAAGAGACCCAGTACTTC. Translating gives CASSTPLYGGEETQYF. The variable domain in full, with the rest retrieved from reference TRBV7-2 and TRBJ2-5, is GAGVSQSPSNKVTEKGKDVELRCDPISGHTALYWYRQSLGQGLEFLIYFQGNSAPDKSGLPSDRFSAERTGGSVSTLTIQRTQQEDSAVYLCASSTPLYGGEETQYFGPGTRLLVL.

V and J are TRBV6-2 or TRBV6-3 and TRBJ1-6, with 10 positions matching TRBD1. CDR3 size: 14 residues. With V trimmed by 6 bases and J by 8 bases, 4 bases remained unmatched. Germline CDR1 reads MNHEY; CDR2 reads SVGEGT. Here the CDR3 reads CASRGQGPYSPLHF. The CDR3 coding sequence is TGTGCCAGCAGGGGACAGGGGCCCTATTCACCCCTCCACTTT.

The gene calls are TRBV6-1 and TRBJ2-7; a possible D gene is TRBD2 (5 bases). V dropped 2 bases and J dropped 0 bases, with 14 bases sitting between them. Germline loops: CDR1 MNHNS, CDR2 SASEGT. This CDR3 is 16 amino acids long. CDR3 loop: CASSERRQTSSYEQYF. CDR3 DNA sequence: TGTGCCAGCAGTGAAAGGAGGCAGACGAGCTCCTACGAGCAGTACTTC.

This chain uses TRBV28 with TRBJ1-2, with D possibly being TRBD1 (6 bases). This CDR3 contains 14 residues. Trimming left V 6 bases short and J 3 bases short, with 14 bases between. Per the germline V gene, CDR1 is MDHEN and CDR2 is SYDVKM. CDR3 sequence reads: CASSLGQSYYGYTF. The CDR3 region has the DNA TGTGCCAGCAGCCTTGGACAGTCGTACTATGGCTACACCTTC.

In its sample, this clonotype was seen a few times. DNA for the CDR3: TGTGCCAGCAGCTCGGACCCAGGCCATGGCTACACCTTC. Protein: CASSSDPGHGYTF. The V gene is TRBV7-3, the J gene TRBJ1-2; D remains unclear. V lost 4 bases, J lost 6 bases, and 12 bases lay in between. The CDR3 length is 13 residues. The germline gives CDR1 SGHTA, CDR2 FQGTGA.

CDR3 bases: TGCAGTGCCAGGGACAGACTTGACTATGGCTACACCTTC. Its translation is CSARDRLDYGYTF. This sequence joins TRBV20-1 and TRBJ1-2; TRBD1 matches 7 bases. The CDR3 is made up of 13 amino acids. Losses at the gene ends were 6 bases for V and 3 bases for J; bases not matched to a gene: 7. Germline values: CDR1 DFQATT, CDR2 SNEGSKA (reference sequence).

This clonotype occurred many times. CDR3 in amino acids: CASSYSGTYEQYF. The CDR3 coding sequence is TGTGCCAGCAGTTACTCCGGGACCTACGAGCAGTACTTC. This rearrangement joins TRBV6-5 to TRBJ2-7, with a weak D call TRBD2 (5 bases). The CDR3 covers 13 residues. The V and J ends lost 0 bases and 2 bases respectively, with 5 bases between them. Germline-derived CDR1 and CDR2 are MNHEY and SVGAGI.

CDR3 region: CASSQETGGSLYNEQFF. DNA of the CDR3: TGCGCCAGCAGCCAAGAGACTGGCGGGTCCCTCTACAATGAGCAGTTCTTC. The chain uses TRBV4-3 and TRBJ2-1, with a possible D match to TRBD2 (5 bases). Germline values: CDR1 LGHNA, CDR2 YSLEER. Trimming pared 0 bases from V and 3 bases from J, leaving 15 bases between. There are 17 residues in the CDR3.

This chain links TRBV4-3 with TRBJ2-1; D remains unclear. V lost 1 base and J lost 5, with 9 bases in between. Germline CDR1 and CDR2: LGHNA and YSLEER. This CDR3 contains 14 residues. Here the CDR3 reads CASSQVWINNEQFF. The CDR3 nucleotides read TGCGCCAGCAGCCAAGTCTGGATAAACAATGAGCAGTTCTTC.

This clonotype was recorded a few times. The V gene is TRBV6-1, the J gene TRBJ2-7; D is undetermined. V lost 3 bases to trimming and J lost 5 bases, with 11 bases between them. CDR3 length: 13 residues. Germline loops: CDR1 MNHNS, CDR2 SASEGT. The CDR3, as DNA: TGTGCCAGCAGTGACGACATGTCTGACGAGCAGTACGTC. Its translation: CASSDDMSDEQYV.

The chain links TRBV9 to TRBJ2-3; D ambiguous. Germline CDR1 and CDR2: SGDLS and YYNGEE. With 0 bases removed from V and 6 bases from J, the gap between germline ends came to 14 bases. The CDR3 spans 15 residues. The CDR3 region is CASSVGGSRADTQYF. The CDR3 region has the DNA TGTGCCAGCAGCGTAGGAGGCTCCCGAGCGGATACGCAGTATTTT.

The chain is built from TRBV13 and TRBJ1-1, with D maybe TRBD1 (6 bases). Germline lookup yields CDR1 PRHDT and CDR2 FYEKMQ (reference sequence). V was shortened by 1 base and J by 8 bases, with 8 bases between the two germline ends. The CDR3 length is 12 residues. The CDR3 spells CASSLAGHEAFF. CDR3 DNA sequence: TGTGCCAGCAGCTTAGCGGGACACGAAGCTTTCTTT.

The chain uses TRBV12-3 or TRBV12-4 and TRBJ2-7; tentative D call: TRBD2 (5 bases). CDR3 length: 16 amino acids. The V and J ends lost 3 bases and 0 bases respectively, with 15 bases between them. CDR3: CASSFPGLSSSYEQYV. CDR3 DNA: TGTGCCAGCAGTTTCCCCGGACTGTCGAGCTCCTACGAGCAGTACGTC.